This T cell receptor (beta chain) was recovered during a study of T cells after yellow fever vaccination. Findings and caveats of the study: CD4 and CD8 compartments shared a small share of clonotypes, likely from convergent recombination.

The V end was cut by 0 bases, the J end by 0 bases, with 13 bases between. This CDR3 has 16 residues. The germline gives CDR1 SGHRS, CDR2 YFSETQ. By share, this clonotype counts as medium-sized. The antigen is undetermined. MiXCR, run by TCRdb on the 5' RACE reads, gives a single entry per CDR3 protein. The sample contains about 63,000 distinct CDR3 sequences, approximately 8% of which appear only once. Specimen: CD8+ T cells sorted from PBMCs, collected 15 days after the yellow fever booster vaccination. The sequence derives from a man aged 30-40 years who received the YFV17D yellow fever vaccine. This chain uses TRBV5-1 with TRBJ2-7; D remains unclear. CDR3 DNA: TGCGCCAGCAGCTTGGCCCCAGAATTTAGCTCCTACGAGCAGTACTTC. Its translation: CASSLAPEFSSYEQYF.